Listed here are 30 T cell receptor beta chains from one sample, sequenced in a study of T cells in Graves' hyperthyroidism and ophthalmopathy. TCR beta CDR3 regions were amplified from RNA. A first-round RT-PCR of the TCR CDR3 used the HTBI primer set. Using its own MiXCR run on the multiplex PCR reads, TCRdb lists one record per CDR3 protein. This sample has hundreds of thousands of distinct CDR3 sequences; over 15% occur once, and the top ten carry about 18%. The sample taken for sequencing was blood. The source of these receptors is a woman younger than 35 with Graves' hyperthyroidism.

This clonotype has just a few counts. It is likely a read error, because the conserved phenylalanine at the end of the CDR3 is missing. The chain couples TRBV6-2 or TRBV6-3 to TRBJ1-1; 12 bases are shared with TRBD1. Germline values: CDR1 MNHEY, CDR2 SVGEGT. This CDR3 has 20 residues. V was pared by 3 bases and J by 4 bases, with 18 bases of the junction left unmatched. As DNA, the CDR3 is TGTGCCAGCAGTTATTCTTTACGAGCCGGGACAGGGGGCATCGGCACTGAAGCTTTCCTT. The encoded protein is CASSYSLRAGTGGIGTEAFL.

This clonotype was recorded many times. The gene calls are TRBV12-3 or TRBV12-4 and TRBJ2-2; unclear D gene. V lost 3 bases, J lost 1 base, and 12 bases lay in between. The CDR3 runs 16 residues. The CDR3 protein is CASSFMGSGNTGELFF. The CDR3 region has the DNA TGTGCCAGCAGTTTTATGGGTTCGGGGAACACCGGGGAGCTGTTTTTT.

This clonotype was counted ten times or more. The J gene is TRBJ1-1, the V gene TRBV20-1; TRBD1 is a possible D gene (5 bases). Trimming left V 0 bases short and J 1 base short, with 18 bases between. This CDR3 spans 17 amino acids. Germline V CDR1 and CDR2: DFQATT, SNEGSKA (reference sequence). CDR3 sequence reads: CSARDLGFVDTNTEAFF. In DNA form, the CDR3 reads TGCAGTGCTAGAGATTTGGGATTCGTGGACACGAACACTGAAGCTTTCTTT.

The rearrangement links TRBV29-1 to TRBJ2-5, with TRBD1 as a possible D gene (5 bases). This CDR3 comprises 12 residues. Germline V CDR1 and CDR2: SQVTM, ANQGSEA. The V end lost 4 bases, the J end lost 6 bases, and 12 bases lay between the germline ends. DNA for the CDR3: TGCAGCGTTGCCAGGGCCGACCAGACCCAGTACTTC. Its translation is CSVARADQTQYF.

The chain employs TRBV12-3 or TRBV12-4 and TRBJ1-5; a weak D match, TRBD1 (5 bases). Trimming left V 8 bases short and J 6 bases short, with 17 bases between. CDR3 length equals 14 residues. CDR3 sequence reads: CASAWAGRSQPQHF. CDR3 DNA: TGTGCCAGCGCCTGGGCAGGGCGGAGTCAGCCCCAGCATTTT.

DNA for the CDR3: TGTGCCAGCAGCTTAATTGGACTAGCGGGGTCTGACCTCACAGATACGCAGTATTTT. The encoded protein is CASSLIGLAGSDLTDTQYF. This sequence joins TRBV13 and TRBJ2-3; 12 bases agree with TRBD2. Germline V gene sequence: CDR1 PRHDT, CDR2 FYEKMQ (reference sequence). The CDR3 contains 19 residues. V lost 2 bases to trimming and J lost 2 bases; unmatched junction nucleotides: 11.

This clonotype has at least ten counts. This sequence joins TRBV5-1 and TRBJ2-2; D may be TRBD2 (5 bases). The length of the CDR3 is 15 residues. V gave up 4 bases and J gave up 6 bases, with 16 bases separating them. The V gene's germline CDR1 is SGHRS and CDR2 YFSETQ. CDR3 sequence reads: CASSATGVLAGELFF. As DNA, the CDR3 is TGCGCCAGCAGCGCCACCGGGGTTCTTGCCGGGGAGCTGTTTTTT.

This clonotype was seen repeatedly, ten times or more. CDR3 amino acids: CASRPHPVGSSPLHF. The CDR3 bases are TGTGCCAGCAGGCCCCATCCAGTAGGATCGTCACCCCTCCACTTT. The chain links TRBV2 to TRBJ1-6, with unresolved D. Trimming cost V 6 bases and J 10 bases, with 19 bases left between them. Germline CDR1 is SNHLY and CDR2 is FYNNEI. The length of the CDR3 is 15 residues.

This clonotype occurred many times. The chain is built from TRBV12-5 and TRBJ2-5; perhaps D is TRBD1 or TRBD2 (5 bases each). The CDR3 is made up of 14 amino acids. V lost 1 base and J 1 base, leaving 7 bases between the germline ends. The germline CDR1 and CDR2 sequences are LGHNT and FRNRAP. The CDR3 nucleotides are TGTGCTAGTGGTTTGGGGGACGGCCAAGAGACCCAGTACTTC. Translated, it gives CASGLGDGQETQYF. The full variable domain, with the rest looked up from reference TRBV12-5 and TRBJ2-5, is DARVTQTPRHKVTEMGQEVTMRCQPILGHNTVFWYRQTMMQGLELLAYFRNRAPLDDSGMPKDRFSAEMPDATLATLKIQPSEPRDSAVYFCASGLGDGQETQYFGPGTRLLVL.

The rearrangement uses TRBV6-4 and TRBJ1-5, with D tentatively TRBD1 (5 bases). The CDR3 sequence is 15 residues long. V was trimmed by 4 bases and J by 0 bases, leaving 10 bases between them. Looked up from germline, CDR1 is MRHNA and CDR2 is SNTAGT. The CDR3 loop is CASSADGGSNQPQHF. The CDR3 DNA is TGTGCCAGCAGTGCCGATGGGGGTAGCAATCAGCCCCAGCATTTT.

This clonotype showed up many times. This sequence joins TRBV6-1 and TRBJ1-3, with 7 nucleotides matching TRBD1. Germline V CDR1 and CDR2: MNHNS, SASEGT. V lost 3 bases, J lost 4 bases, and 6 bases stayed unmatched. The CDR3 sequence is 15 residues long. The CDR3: CASSDIPGGGNTIYF. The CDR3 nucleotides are TGTGCCAGCAGTGATATTCCAGGGGGAGGAAACACCATATATTTT.

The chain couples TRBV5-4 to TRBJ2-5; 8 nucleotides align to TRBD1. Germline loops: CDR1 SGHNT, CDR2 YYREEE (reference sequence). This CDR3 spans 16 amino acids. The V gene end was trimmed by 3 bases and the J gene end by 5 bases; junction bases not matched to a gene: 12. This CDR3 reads CASSSGVDREIETQYF. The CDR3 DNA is TGTGCCAGCAGCTCGGGAGTGGACAGGGAGATCGAGACCCAGTACTTC.

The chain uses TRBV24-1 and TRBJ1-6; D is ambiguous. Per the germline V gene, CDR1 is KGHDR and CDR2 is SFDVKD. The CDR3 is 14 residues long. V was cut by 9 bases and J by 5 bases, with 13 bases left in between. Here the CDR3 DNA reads TGTGCCACCTTACGGGGAGCAGATAATTCACCCCTCCACTTT. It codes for CATLRGADNSPLHF.

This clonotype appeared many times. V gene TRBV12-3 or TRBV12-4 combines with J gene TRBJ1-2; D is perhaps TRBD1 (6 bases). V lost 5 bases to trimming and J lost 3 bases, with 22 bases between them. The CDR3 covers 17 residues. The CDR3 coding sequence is TGTGCCAGCAGTCCCCGACAGGAGACGACCTTGTACTATGGCTACACCTTC. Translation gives CASSPRQETTLYYGYTF.

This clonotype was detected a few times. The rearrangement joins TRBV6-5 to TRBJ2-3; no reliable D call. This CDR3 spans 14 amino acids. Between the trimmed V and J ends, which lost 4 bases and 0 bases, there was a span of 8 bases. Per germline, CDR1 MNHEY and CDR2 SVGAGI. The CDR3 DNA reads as TGTGCCAGCAGTTGGTCCTTGAGCACAGATACGCAGTATTTT. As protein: CASSWSLSTDTQYF.

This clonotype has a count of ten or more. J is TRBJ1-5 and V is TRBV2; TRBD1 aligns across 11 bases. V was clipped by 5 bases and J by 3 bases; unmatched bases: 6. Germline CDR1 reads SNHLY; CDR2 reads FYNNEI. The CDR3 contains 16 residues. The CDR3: CASSQDRGRVNQPQHF. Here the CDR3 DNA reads TGTGCCAGCAGTCAGGACAGGGGGCGAGTCAATCAGCCCCAGCATTTT. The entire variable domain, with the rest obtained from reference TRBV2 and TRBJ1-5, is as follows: EPEVTQTPSHQVTQMGQEVILRCVPISNHLYFYWYRQILGQKVEFLVSFYNNEISEKSEIFDDQFSVERPDGSNFTLKIRSTKLEDSAMYFCASSQDRGRVNQPQHFGDGTRLSIL.

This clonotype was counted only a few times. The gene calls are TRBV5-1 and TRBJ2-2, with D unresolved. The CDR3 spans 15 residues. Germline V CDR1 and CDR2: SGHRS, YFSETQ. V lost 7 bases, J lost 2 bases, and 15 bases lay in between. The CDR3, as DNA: TGCGCCAGCCGCCCTGCCGGAGCTAACACCGGGGAGCTGTTTTTT. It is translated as CASRPAGANTGELFF.

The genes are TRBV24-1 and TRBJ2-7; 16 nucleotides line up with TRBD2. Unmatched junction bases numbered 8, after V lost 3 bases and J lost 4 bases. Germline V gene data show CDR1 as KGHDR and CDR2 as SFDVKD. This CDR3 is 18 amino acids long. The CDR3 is CATSDAGTSGGASYEQYF. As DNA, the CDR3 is TGTGCCACCAGTGATGCCGGGACTAGCGGGGGGGCGTCTTACGAGCAGTACTTC.

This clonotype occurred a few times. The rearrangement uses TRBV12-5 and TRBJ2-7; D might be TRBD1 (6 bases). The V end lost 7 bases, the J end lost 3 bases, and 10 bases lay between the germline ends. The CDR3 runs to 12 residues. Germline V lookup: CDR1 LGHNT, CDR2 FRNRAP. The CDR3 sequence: CASVRDNYEQYF. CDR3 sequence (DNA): TGTGCTAGTGTCCGGGACAACTACGAGCAGTACTTC.

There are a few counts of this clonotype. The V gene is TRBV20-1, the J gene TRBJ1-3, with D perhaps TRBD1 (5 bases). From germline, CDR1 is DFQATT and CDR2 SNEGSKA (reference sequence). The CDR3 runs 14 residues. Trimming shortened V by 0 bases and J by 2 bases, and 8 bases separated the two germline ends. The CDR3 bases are TGCAGTGCTAGAGAAGGGACGACTGGAAACACCATATATTTT. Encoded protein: CSAREGTTGNTIYF.

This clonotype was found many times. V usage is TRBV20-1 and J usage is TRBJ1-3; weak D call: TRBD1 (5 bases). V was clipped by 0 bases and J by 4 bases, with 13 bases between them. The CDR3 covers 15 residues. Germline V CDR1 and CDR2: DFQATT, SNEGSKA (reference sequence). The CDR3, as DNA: TGCAGTGCTAGAGATGGGACTGCAACCGGAAACACCATATATTTT. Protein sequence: CSARDGTATGNTIYF.

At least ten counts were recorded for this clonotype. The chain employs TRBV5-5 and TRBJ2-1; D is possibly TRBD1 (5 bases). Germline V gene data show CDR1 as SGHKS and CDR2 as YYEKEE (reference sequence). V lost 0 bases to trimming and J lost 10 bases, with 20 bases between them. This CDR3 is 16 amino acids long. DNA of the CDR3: TGTGCCAGCAGCTTGGATGGATCAGGGCGGCTTGGGGAGCAGTTCTTC. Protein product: CASSLDGSGRLGEQFF.

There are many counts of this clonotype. The CDR3 spells CSVLDRSSTDTQYF. The CDR3 region has the DNA TGCAGCGTCCTCGATCGGTCTAGCACAGATACGCAGTATTTT. The chain joins TRBV29-1 to TRBJ2-3, with D hard to call. This CDR3 region has 14 residues. Trimming cost V 6 bases and J 0 bases, with 13 bases left between them. Germline V gene lookup returns CDR1 SQVTM and CDR2 ANQGSEA.

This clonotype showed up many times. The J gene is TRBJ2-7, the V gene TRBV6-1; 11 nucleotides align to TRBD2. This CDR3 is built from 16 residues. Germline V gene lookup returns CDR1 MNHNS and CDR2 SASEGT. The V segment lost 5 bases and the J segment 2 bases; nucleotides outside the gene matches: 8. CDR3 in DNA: TGTGCCAGCAGTTCCATTAGCGGGAGGGCCACCTACGAGCAGTACTTC. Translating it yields CASSSISGRATYEQYF.

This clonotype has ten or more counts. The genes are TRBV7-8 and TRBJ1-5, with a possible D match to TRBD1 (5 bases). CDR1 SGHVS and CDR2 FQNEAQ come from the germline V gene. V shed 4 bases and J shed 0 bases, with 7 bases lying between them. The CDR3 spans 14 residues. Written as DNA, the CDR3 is TGTGCCAGCAGCTCAGGACATAGCAATCAGCCCCAGCATTTT. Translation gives CASSSGHSNQPQHF.

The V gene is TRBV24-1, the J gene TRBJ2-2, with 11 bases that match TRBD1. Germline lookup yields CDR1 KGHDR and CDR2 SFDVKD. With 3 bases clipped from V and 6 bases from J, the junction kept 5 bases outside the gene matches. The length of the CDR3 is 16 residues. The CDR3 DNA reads TGTGCCACCAGTGATGGACAGGGGGCGGTCTCCGGGGAGCTGTTTTTT. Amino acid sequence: CATSDGQGAVSGELFF.

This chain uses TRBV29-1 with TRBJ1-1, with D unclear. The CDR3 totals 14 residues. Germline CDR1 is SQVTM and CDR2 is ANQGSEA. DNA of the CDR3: TGCAGTCTGGTGCTTTCCGGAAAGGACACTGAAGCTTTCTTT. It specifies CSLVLSGKDTEAFF.

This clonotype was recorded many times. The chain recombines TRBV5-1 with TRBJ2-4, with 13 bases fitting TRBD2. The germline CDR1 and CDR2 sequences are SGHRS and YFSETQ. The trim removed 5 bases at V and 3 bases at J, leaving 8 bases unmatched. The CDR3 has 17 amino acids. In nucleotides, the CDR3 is TGCGCCAGCAGGTTCGGACTAGCGGGAGAACTCAAAAACATTCAGTACTTC. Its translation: CASRFGLAGELKNIQYF.

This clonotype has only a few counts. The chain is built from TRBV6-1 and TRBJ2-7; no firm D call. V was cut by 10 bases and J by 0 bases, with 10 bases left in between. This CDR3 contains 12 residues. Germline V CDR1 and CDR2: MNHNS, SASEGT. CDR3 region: CATTTSSYEQYF. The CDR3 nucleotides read TGTGCCACGACGACGAGCTCCTACGAGCAGTACTTC.

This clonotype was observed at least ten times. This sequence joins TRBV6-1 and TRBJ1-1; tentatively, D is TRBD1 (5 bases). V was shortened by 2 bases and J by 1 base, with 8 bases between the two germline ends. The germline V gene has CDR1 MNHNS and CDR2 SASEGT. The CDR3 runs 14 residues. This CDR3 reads CASSERQKNTEAFF. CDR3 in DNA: TGTGCCAGCAGTGAACGACAGAAGAACACTGAAGCTTTCTTT.